One sample yielded the 8 T cell receptor beta chains listed below, sequenced in a study of cytomegalovirus exposure and HLA in healthy donors. The PCR contained 60 Vbeta and 13 Jbeta primers. Some clones are missing from TCRdb's copy, which holds only in-frame ones; the method was immunoSEQ multiplex PCR. The sample shows over 95,000 clones, approximately 80% of them seen only once. Sequenced material: PBMCs. The receptors come from a woman in her twenties or thirties in good health and CMV-seropositive.

This clone was seen a few times. The CDR3 DNA reads TGTGCCAGCAGCTTACTAGCGGGGGACACAGATACGCAGTATTTT. Translated: CASSLLAGDTDTQYF. V is TRBV5-6 and J is TRBJ2-3, with 11 bases lining up with TRBD2. Germline values: CDR1 SGHDT, CDR2 YYEEEE. V gave up 2 bases and J gave up 2 bases; unmatched junction bases: 1. There are 15 residues in the CDR3.

The rearrangement links TRBV6-5 to TRBJ2-7, with 14 nucleotides matching TRBD2. The length of the CDR3 is 14 residues. V gave up 6 bases and J gave up 6 bases; unmatched junction bases: 4. Germline lookup yields CDR1 MNHEY and CDR2 SVGAGI. In DNA form, the CDR3 reads TGTGCCAGCAGCCCCGGACTAGCGGGAGGCGAGCAGTACTTC. Its translation: CASSPGLAGGEQYF.

The V gene is TRBV7-9, the J gene TRBJ2-7; 10 bases agree with TRBD2. Germline CDR1 and CDR2: SEHNR and FQNEAQ (reference sequence). V shed 6 bases, J shed 0 bases, and the junction held 2 bases outside the gene matches. This CDR3 has 14 amino acids. CDR3 sequence reads: CASRASGSSYEQYF. The DNA of the CDR3 is TGTGCCAGCAGGGCTAGCGGGAGCTCCTACGAGCAGTACTTC.

This chain joins TRBV25-1 and TRBJ1-1; 10 bases map to TRBD1. With 11 bases clipped from V and 0 bases from J, the junction kept 9 bases outside the gene matches. Per the germline V gene, CDR1 is MGHDK and CDR2 is SYGVNS. This CDR3 comprises 15 residues. The CDR3 protein is CAGPRDRGMNTEAFF. CDR3 bases: TGTGCCGGTCCCCGGGACAGGGGAATGAACACTGAAGCTTTCTTT.

Details on this clone: The junction departs from the called germline gene at one end, perhaps through a read error. This specimen includes other DNA sequences encoding the same CDR3. The chain employs TRBV9 and TRBJ1-1; weak D call: TRBD1 (6 bases). The CDR3 has 15 amino acids. Germline V gene lookup returns CDR1 SGDLS and CDR2 YYNGEE. CDR3 in amino acids: CASSVDTGWGTEAFF. The CDR3 nucleotides read TGTGCCAGCAGCGTAGATACAGGGTGGGGCACTGAAGCCTTCTTT.

V and J are TRBV7-2 and TRBJ1-5; 7 nucleotides line up with TRBD1. V was clipped by 5 bases and J by 0 bases; unmatched bases: 7. This CDR3 comprises 16 residues. CDR1 is SGHTA and CDR2 is FQGNSA in the germline V gene. The CDR3 sequence is CASSLTGANSNQPQHF. The CDR3 bases are TGTGCCAGCAGCCTAACAGGGGCCAATAGCAATCAGCCCCAGCATTTT.

The chain recombines TRBV6-1 with TRBJ2-1; perhaps TRBD1 as D (5 bases). The V and J ends lost 3 bases and 4 bases respectively, with 16 bases between them. Germline lookup yields CDR1 MNHNS and CDR2 SASEGT. The CDR3 runs 16 residues. The CDR3 spells CASSDRRGSPYNEQFF. In DNA, the CDR3 is TGTGCCAGCAGTGATCGAAGGGGCTCCCCATACAATGAGCAGTTCTTC.

V is TRBV6-5 and J is TRBJ1-6, with TRBD1 as a possible D gene (6 bases). Trimming left V 8 bases short and J 7 bases short, with 12 bases between. This CDR3 has 13 amino acids. Germline V gene sequence: CDR1 MNHEY, CDR2 SVGAGI. This CDR3 is CASGDIINSPLHF. DNA of the CDR3: TGTGCCAGCGGGGACATTATAAATTCACCCCTCCACTTT.